The 6 T cell receptor beta chains below come from one sample, sequenced in a study of Graves' ophthalmopathy and Graves' hyperthyroidism. RNA transcripts were the template, and TCR beta CDR3 regions were amplified from them. HTBI primers were used in a first-round RT-PCR, which preceded a second-round multiplex PCR. From the multiplex PCR reads, TCRdb called clonotypes with MiXCR, one entry per CDR3 protein. The data show about 640,000 distinct CDR3 sequences, with over 40% seen just once and around 3% held by the top ten. The sample taken for sequencing was peripheral blood. All receptors derive from an adult man with Graves' ophthalmopathy.

This clonotype has ten or more counts. The chain combines TRBV11-2 with TRBJ2-5, with 11 bases aligning to TRBD2. Trimming took 5 bases from V and 0 from J; bases not matched to a gene: 11. This CDR3 has 18 amino acids. Germline lookup yields CDR1 SGHAT and CDR2 FQNNGV. CDR3 region: CASSIGTSGNTYQETQYF. In DNA form, the CDR3 reads TGTGCCAGCAGCATAGGGACTAGCGGAAACACGTACCAAGAGACCCAGTACTTC. The whole variable domain, remainder taken from reference TRBV11-2 and TRBJ2-5, is EAGVAQSPRYKIIEKRQSVAFWCNPISGHATLYWYQQILGQGPKLLIQFQNNGVVDDSQLPKDRFSAERLKGVDSTLKIQPAKLEDSAVYLCASSIGTSGNTYQETQYFGPGTRLLVL.

This clonotype was observed at least ten times. The chain couples TRBV7-2 to TRBJ2-5; D gene ambiguous. Germline CDR1 is SGHTA and CDR2 is FQGNSA. Trimming took 8 bases from V and 5 from J, leaving 9 bases between them. The CDR3 is 11 residues long. The CDR3 region is CASSRWETQYF. CDR3 DNA: TGTGCCAGCTCGCGGTGGGAGACCCAGTACTTC.

Details on this clonotype: At one end the junction does not follow the germline gene, possibly because of a read error. The chain has TRBV10-3 and TRBJ2-3, with TRBD2 matching 8 bases. From germline, CDR1 is ENHRY and CDR2 SYGVKD. This CDR3 spans 15 amino acids. CDR3 coding DNA: TGTGCCAGCAGTGAGGCTAGCGGGAGCACAGATACGCAGTATTTT. Translated: CASSEASGSTDTQYF.

This clonotype was detected ten times or more. Here the CDR3 reads CASSYVASRGYTF. The CDR3 DNA sequence: TGTGCCAGCAGTTACGTAGCCTCGAGGGGCTACACCTTC. The chain has TRBV6-2 or TRBV6-3 and TRBJ1-2, with D unresolved. There are 13 residues in the CDR3. Trimming took off 2 bases at V and 8 bases at J, with 12 bases between the two ends. The germline CDR1 and CDR2 sequences are MNHEY and SVGEGT.

J is TRBJ1-2 and V is TRBV29-1; 8 bases line up with TRBD1. There are 13 residues in the CDR3. V shed 8 bases, J shed 5 bases, and the junction held 10 bases outside the gene matches. The germline CDR1 and CDR2 sequences are SQVTM and ANQGSEA. The CDR3 region has the DNA TGCAGCATTGGACAGGGACGTGGTTATGGCTACACCTTC. It codes for CSIGQGRGYGYTF.

This clonotype has a single count. The rearrangement links TRBV7-9 to TRBJ1-4; unclear D gene. Germline V lookup: CDR1 SEHNR, CDR2 FQNEAQ (reference sequence). The CDR3 is made up of 14 amino acids. Between the trimmed V and J ends, which lost 0 bases and 11 bases, there was a span of 13 bases. CDR3 coding DNA: TGTGCCAGCAGCTTAGCCGGGAAGGACGGGAAACTGTTTTTT. Its protein product is CASSLAGKDGKLFF.